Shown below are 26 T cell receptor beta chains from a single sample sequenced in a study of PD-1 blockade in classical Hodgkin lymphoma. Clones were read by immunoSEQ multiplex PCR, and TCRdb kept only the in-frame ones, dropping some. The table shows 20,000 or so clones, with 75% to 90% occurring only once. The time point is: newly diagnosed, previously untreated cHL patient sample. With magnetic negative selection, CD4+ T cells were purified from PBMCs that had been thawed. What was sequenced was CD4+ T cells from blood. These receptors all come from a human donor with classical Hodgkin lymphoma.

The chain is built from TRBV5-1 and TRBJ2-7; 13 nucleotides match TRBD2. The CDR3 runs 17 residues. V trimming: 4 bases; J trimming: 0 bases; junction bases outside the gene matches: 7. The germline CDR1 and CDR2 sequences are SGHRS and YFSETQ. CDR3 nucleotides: TGCGCCAGCAGCCGAGGGACTAGCGGGGTCAGCTCCTACGAGCAGTACTTC. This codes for CASSRGTSGVSSYEQYF.

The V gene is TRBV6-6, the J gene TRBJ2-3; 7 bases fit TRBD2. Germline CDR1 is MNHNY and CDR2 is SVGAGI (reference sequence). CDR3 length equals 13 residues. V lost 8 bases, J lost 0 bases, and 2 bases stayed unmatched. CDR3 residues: CASRGVSTDTQYF. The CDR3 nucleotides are TGTGCCAGCCGGGGGGTCAGCACAGATACGCAGTATTTT.

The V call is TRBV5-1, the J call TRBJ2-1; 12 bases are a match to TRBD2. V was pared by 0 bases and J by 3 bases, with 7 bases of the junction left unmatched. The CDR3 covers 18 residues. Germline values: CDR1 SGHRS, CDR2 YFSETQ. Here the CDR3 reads CASSLANASGGDYNEQFF. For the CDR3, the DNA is TGCGCCAGCAGCTTGGCCAATGCTAGCGGGGGGGACTACAATGAGCAGTTCTTC.

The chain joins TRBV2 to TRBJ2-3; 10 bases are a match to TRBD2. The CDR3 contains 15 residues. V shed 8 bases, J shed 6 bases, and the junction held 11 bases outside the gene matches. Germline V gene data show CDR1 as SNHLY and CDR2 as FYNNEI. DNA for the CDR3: TGTGCCAGCGAAGCAAACGGACTAGCGGCGGATACGCAGTATTTT. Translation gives CASEANGLAADTQYF.

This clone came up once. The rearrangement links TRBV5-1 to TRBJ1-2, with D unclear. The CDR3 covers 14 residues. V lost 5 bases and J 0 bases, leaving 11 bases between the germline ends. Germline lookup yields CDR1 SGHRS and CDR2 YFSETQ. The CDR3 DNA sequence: TGCGCCAGCAGACGAGACACCACTAACTATGGCTACACCTTC. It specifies CASRRDTTNYGYTF.

The CDR3 DNA reads TGTGCCAGCAGTTTTTTAGCGGGATCCACAGATACGCAGTATTTT. This sequence encodes CASSFLAGSTDTQYF. The chain has TRBV28 and TRBJ2-3; 8 nucleotides agree with TRBD2. Germline assignment: CDR1 MDHEN and CDR2 SYDVKM. J was trimmed by 2 bases and V by 3 bases; bases with no gene match: 4. The CDR3 runs to 15 residues.

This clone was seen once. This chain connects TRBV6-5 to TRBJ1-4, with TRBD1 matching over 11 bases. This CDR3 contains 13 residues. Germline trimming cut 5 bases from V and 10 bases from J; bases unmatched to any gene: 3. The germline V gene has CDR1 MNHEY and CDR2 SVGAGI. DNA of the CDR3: TGTGCCAGCAGTACCGGGACAGGGGGAAAACTGTTTTTT. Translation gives CASSTGTGGKLFF.

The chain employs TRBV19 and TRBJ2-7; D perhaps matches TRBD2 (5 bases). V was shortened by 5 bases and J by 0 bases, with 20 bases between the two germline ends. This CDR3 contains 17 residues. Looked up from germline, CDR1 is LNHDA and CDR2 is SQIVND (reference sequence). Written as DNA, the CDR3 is TGTGCCAGTAGTCCGGCAGAATGGACTCTTAGCTCCTACGAGCAGTACTTC. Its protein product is CASSPAEWTLSSYEQYF.

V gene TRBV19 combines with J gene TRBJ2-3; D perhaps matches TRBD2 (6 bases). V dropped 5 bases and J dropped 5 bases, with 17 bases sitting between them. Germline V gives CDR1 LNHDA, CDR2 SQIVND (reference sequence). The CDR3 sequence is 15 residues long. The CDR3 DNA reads TGTGCCAGTAGTCTGGGAGGCCTAAGGGGAGATACGCAGTATTTT. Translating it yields CASSLGGLRGDTQYF.

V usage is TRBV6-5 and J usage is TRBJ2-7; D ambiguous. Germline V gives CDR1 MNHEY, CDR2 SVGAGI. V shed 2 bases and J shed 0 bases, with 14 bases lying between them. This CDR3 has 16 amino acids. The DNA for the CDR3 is TGTGCCAGCAGTTACAGGCAGGACCTAAGCTCCTACGAGCAGTACTTC. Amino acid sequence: CASSYRQDLSSYEQYF.

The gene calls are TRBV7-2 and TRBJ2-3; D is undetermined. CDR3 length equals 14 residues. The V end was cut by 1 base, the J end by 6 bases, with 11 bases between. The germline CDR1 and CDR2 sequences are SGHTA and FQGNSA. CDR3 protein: CASSLDGRGDTQYF. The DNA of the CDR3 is TGTGCCAGCAGCTTAGACGGACGTGGCGATACGCAGTATTTT.

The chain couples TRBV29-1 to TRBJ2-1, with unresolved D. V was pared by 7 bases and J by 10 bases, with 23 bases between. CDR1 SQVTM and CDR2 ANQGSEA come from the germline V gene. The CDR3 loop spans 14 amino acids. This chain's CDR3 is CSAATLPRTTEQFF. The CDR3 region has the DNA TGCAGCGCAGCTACACTCCCCCGAACGACGGAGCAGTTCTTC.

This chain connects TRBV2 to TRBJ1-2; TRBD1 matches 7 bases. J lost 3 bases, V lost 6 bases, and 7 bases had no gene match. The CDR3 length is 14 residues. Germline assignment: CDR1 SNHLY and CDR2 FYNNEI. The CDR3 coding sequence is TGTGCCAGCAGAGACTCCGGGACAGACTATGGCTACACCTTC. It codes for CASRDSGTDYGYTF.

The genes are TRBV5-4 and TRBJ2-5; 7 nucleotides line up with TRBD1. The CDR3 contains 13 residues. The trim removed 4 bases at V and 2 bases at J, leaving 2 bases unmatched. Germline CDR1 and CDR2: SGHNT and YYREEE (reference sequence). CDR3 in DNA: TGTGCCAGCAGCCCCAGGGGGCAAGAGACCCAGTACTTC. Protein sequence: CASSPRGQETQYF.

The chain's CDR3 is CASSFWNTGELFF. The CDR3 DNA sequence: TGTGCCAGCAGCTTTTGGAACACCGGGGAGCTGTTTTTT. The chain joins TRBV7-3 to TRBJ2-2; D not resolved. The CDR3 is 13 residues long. Germline V gene sequence: CDR1 SGHTA, CDR2 FQGTGA. V was trimmed by 3 bases and J by 1 base, leaving 3 bases between them.

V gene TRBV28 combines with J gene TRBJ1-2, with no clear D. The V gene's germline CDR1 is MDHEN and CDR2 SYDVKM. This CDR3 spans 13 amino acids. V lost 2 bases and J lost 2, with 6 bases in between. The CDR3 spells CASSLTRNYGYTF. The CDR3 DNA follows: TGTGCCAGCAGTTTAACCAGGAACTATGGCTACACCTTC.

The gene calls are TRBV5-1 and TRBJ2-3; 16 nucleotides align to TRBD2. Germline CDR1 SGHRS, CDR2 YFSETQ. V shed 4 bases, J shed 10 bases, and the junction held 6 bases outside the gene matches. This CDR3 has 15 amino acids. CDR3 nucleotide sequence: TGCGCCAGCAGCGAAGAGGGACTAGCGGGAGGGGCGCAGTATTTT. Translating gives CASSEEGLAGGAQYF.

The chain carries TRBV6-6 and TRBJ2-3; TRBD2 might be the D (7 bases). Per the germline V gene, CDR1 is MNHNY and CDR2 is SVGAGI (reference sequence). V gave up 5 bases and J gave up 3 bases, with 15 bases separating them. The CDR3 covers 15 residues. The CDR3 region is CASSRYREGTDTQYF. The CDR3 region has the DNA TGTGCCAGCAGTAGATACAGGGAGGGGACAGATACGCAGTATTTT.

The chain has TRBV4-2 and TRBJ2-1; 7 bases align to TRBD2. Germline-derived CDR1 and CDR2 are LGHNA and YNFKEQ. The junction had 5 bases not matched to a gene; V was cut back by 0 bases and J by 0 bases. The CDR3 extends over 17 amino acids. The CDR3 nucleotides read TGTGCCAGCAGCCAAGAGTCCCGCGGGGGCTCCTACAATGAGCAGTTCTTC. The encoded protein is CASSQESRGGSYNEQFF.

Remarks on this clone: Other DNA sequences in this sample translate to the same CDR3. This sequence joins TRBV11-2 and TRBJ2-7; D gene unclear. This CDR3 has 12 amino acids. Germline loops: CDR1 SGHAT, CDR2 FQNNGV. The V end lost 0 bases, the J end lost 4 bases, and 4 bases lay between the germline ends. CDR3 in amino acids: CASSLDRYEQYF. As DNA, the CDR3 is TGTGCCAGCAGCTTAGATCGGTACGAGCAGTACTTC.

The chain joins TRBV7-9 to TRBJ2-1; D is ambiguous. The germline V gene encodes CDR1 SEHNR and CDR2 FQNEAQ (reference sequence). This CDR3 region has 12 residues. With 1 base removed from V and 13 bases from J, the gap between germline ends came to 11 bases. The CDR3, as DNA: TGTGCCAGCAGCTTAGAACTGGGAAGTCAGTTCTTC. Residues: CASSLELGSQFF.

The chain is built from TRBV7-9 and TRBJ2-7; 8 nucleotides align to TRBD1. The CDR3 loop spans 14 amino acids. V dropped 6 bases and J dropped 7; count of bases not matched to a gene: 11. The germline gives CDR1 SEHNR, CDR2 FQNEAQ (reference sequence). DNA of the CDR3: TGTGCCAGCAGATTTGGGACAGGCGGACCTGAGCAGTACTTC. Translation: CASRFGTGGPEQYF.

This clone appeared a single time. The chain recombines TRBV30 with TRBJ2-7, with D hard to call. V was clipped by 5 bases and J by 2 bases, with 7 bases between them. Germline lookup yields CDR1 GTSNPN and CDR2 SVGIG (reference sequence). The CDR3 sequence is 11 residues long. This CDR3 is CAWGNPYEQYF. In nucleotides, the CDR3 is TGTGCCTGGGGCAACCCCTACGAGCAGTACTTC.

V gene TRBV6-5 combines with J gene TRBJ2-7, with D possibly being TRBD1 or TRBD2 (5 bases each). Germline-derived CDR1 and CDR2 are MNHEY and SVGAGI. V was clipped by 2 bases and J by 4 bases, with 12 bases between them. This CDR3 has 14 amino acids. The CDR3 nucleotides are TGTGCCAGCAGTTACGGGGGTTGGGGGTACGAGCAGTACTTC. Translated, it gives CASSYGGWGYEQYF.

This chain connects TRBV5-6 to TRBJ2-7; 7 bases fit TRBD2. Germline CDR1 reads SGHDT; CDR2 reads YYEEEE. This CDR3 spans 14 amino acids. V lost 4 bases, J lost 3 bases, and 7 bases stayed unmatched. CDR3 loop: CASSMTGTNYEQYF. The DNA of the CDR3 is TGTGCCAGCAGCATGACCGGGACTAACTACGAGCAGTACTTC. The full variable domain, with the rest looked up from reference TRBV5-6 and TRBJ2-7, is DAGVTQSPTHLIKTRGQQVTLRCSPKSGHDTVSWYQQALGQGPQFIFQYYEEEERQRGNFPDRFSGHQFPNYSSELNVNALLLGDSALYLCASSMTGTNYEQYFGPGTRLTVT.

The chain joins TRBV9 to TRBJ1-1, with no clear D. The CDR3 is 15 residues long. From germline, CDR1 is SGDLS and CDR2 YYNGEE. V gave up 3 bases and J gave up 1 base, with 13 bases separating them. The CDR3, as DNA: TGTGCCAGCAGCGGAAACGGATTTGCGAACACTGAAGCTTTCTTT. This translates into CASSGNGFANTEAFF.